The T cell receptor (beta chain) described here comes from a study of blood T cell repertoires in COVID-19 (TCRdb year 2020). Background on the whole study: Samples covering the acute and convalescent phases of COVID-19 were provided by collaborators in the United States, Italy and Spain. Sample metadata almost always included a de-identified subject ID, COVID-19 status, age in years and sex. The repertoires were released in a freely available public database meant as a resource for research on the immune response to SARS-CoV-2. Samples came from the ongoing ImmuneRACE study (first 160 participants) plus 1,254 subjects from 6 global collaborators. The dataset comprised deeply sampled blood TCRbeta repertoires from subjects exposed to, actively infected with, or recovered from COVID-19. The material from the prospective study consisted of cDNA or gDNA derived from T cells, B-cell-depleted T cells, or PBMCs. Where available, HLA class I and class II types were taken from metadata supplied by the sample provider and were not determined by assay-based typing. Results the study describes overall, beyond this receptor: The quantity of clinical and demographic metadata differed by source and by participant and was supplied without curation.

CDR1 and CDR2 are drawn from the germline V gene: KGHSH, LQKENI. V ends up 5 bases short and J 3 bases short, with an unmatched junction base count of 4. Taken from cysteine to phenylalanine, the CDR3 has 14 residues. Just the 42-base CDR3 DNA is kept, in frame starting at base 1. TCRbeta CDR3 regions were amplified from genomic DNA by means of the immunoSEQ Assay, a bias-controlled multiplex PCR. The paper's data handling went like this. Within the assay, amplification of reference gene primers was used to estimate how many nucleated cells each sample contained. To quantify the absolute abundance of each unique TCRbeta CDR3 rearrangement, sequence reads were collapsed and filtered. Productive Simpson clonality was computed per sample as the square root of Simpson's diversity index over productive rearrangements. The source is immuneACCESS, and TCRdb retained only in-frame sequences with V and J called. Part of the clones is not carried over; for the studies checked, unresolved V genes explain less than half of this, and the remainder is unexplained. That table furnishes V, J and clone size, whereas the DNA furnished D and trimming. Recorded for this sample are 300,000 to 450,000 clones; 70% to 90% of them occurred a single time. The ten largest clones represent 10% of the sample.

One collaborating source in Seattle enrolled patients while the patients were actively infected and followed the patients over time throughout the course of disease. Whole blood was collected in K2EDTA tubes by collaborating institutions according to the institutions' own protocols. For TCRbeta analysis, collaborator samples were shipped as frozen whole blood, as isolated PBMCs, or as DNA extracted from either sample type. Points on this clone: The specificity of this receptor is unknown. Within one base of it there is no much larger clone, and no base qualities were kept.

The chain couples TRBV18 to TRBJ1-5; 7 nucleotides in the junction match TRBD1. This receptor was obtained from a woman in her 30s with COVID-19, enrolled during active disease. The sequenced sample was peripheral blood. The DNA is as follows: TGTGCCAGCTCAAAGACAGGGTTCAATCAGCCCCAGCATTTT. This yields the protein CASSKTGFNQPQHF. The reference TRBV18 and TRBJ1-5 proteins fill in what lies around the CDR3, so the full variable domain reads NAGVMQNPRHLVRRRGQEARLRCSPMKGHSHVYWYRQLPEEGLKFMVYLQKENIIDESGMPKERFSAEFPKEGPSILRIQQVVRGDSAAYFCASSKTGFNQPQHFGDGTRLSIL.